This T cell receptor (beta chain) was observed in a study of blood T cells in healthy people across ages. Across the whole study: When template switching was applied, about one barcoded beta molecule was captured per two T cells.

The second PCR ran roughly 7 to 11 cycles with a sample-barcoded 5' primer and J-beta primers. TCRdb recomputed calls from the 5' RACE reads with MiXCR, one row per CDR3 protein. The sample records 1.5 million to 2 million distinct CDR3 sequences, approximately 39% being singletons. Isolation yielded PBMCs, at least 7 million per sample, in every case. Germline-derived CDR1 and CDR2 are SQVTM and ANQGSEA. Trimming at V came to 6 bases and at J to 0 bases, leaving 6 bases not matched to a gene. CDR3 length equals 14 residues. V and J are TRBV29-1 and TRBJ2-3; 7 bases are a match to TRBD2. The specimen was blood. This sequence was found in a human donor in good health. The CDR3 is CSVGGGQSTDTQYF. The DNA for the CDR3 is TGCAGCGTGGGGGGAGGGCAAAGCACAGATACGCAGTATTTT.